This paragraph reports one T cell receptor beta chain. Many counts were recorded for this clonotype. Its antigen has not been determined. Within one base of it there is no much larger clone, and no base qualities were kept. According to the germline V gene, CDR1 reads MGHRA and CDR2 reads YSYEKL. Trimming accounts for 6 bases at V and 2 bases at J, while the number of junction bases matched to no gene is 10. CDR3 length: 16 amino acids, cysteine to phenylalanine. Of the read, only the CDR3 DNA is kept; its 48 bases are in frame from base 1. This entry comes from a study of T-cell reconstitution after alpha-beta-depleted transplantation in children (dated by TCRdb to 2016 to 2018). Broadly, across the study: T-cell immune reconstitution after TCRalphabeta/CD19-depleted allogeneic hematopoietic cell transplantation in children was quantitatively tracked in the study by means of TCR repertoire profiling.

What the authors observed across the whole study: Over the following months the frequencies of hyperexpanded clones went down, and after one year T-cell counts and TCRbeta diversity were mostly credited to newly produced T cells. The high TCRbeta diversity at day 60 in some patients was ascribed to recipient T cells and intrathymic progenitors that had survived conditioning. The apparently early alphabetaT-cell count recovery about two months after transplant was reportedly dependent on only several hundred rapidly expanded clones derived from non-depleted graft cells.

In the paper's terms, the treatment or condition label means: allogeneic hematopoietic cell transplantation with graft depleted of TCRalphabeta T cells and CD19 B cells. Transplant recipients were children who received TCRalphabeta/CD19-depleted allogeneic hematopoietic cell grafts. Library method: PCR. Reads for this sample came from an Illumina HiSeq 2500. To normalize quantification of the TCRbeta repertoire, the TCR libraries were built with molecular barcoding that relied on unique molecular identifiers. TCRdb redid the processing of the public reads, applying fastp at Q25 and MiXCR, and retained in-frame beta chains. All rows with the same CDR3 protein become a single entry with the most common DNA and genes. Here the sample has about 980,000 distinct CDR3 sequences; 25% to 35% occur a single time. The ten largest clones capture about 28% of the sample.

This clonotype was obtained from a boy in the first two years of life who had a stem cell transplant for SCID, so the T cells may come from the graft donor. The rearranged segments are TRBV4-1 and TRBJ1-5; TRBD1 matches 7 bases in the middle. The sequences come from PBMCs, mostly from graft donor cells, collected 360 days after TCRalphabeta/CD19-depleted stem cell transplant. The sequenced DNA is TGCGCCAGCAGTCGAGCAGACAGGGTCGGCAATCAGCCCCAGCATTTT. Translated, this is CASSRADRVGNQPQHF.